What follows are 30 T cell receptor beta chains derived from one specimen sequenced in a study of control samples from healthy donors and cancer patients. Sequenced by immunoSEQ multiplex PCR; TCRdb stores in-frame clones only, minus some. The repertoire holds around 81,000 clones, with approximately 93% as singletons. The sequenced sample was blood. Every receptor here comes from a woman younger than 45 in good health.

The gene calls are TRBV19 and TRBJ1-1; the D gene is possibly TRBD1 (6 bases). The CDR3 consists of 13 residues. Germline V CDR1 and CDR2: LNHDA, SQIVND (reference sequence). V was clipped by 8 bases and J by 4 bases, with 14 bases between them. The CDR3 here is CASSVQGSTEAFF. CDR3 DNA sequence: TGTGCCAGTTCGGTACAGGGAAGCACTGAAGCTTTCTTT.

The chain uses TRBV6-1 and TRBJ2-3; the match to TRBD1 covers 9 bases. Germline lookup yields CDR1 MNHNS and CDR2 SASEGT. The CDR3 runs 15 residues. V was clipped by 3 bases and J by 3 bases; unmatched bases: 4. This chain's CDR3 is CASSDGTGKTDTQYF. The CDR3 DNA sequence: TGTGCCAGCAGTGATGGGACAGGGAAAACAGATACGCAGTATTTT.

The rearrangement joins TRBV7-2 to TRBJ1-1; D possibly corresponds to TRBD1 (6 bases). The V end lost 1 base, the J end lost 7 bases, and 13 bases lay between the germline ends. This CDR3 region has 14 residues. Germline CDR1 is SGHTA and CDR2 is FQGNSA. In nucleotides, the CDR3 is TGTGCCAGCAGCTTAGGGGGGCACGGCAATGAAGCTTTCTTT. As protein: CASSLGGHGNEAFF. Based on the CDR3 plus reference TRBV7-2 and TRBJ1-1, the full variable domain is GAGVSQSPSNKVTEKGKDVELRCDPISGHTALYWYRQSLGQGLEFLIYFQGNSAPDKSGLPSDRFSAERTGGSVSTLTIQRTQQEDSAVYLCASSLGGHGNEAFFGQGTRLTVV.

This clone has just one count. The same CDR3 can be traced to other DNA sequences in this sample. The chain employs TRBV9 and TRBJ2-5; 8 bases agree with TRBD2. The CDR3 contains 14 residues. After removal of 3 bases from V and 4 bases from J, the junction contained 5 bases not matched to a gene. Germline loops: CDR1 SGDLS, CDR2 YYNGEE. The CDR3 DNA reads TGTGCCAGCAGCGGTCGGGGGGGCCCAGAGACCCAGTACTTC. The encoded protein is CASSGRGGPETQYF.

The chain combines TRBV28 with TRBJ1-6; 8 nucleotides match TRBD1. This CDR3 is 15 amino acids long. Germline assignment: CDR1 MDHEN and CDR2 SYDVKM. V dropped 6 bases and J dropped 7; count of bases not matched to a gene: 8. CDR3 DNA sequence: TGTGCCAGCAGCGAATGGACAGGGCGAAATTCACCCCTCCACTTT. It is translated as CASSEWTGRNSPLHF. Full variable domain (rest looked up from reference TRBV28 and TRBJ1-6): DVKVTQSSRYLVKRTGEKVFLECVQDMDHENMFWYRQDPGLGLRLIYFSYDVKMKEKGDIPEGYSVSREKKERFSLILESASTNQTSMYLCASSEWTGRNSPLHFGNGTRLTVT.

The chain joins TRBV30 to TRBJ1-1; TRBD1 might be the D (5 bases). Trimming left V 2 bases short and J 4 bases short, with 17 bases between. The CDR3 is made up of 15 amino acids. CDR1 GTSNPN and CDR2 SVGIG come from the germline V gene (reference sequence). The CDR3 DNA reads TGTGCCTGGAGTCCCGGACCCGCTGGGGGCACTGAAGCTTTCTTT. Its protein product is CAWSPGPAGGTEAFF.

The CDR3 coding sequence is TGTGCCAGCAGTTACGACCTATGGGGGACCACTGAAGCTTTCTTT. It translates to CASSYDLWGTTEAFF. The chain employs TRBV6-5 and TRBJ1-1, with a possible D match to TRBD1 (5 bases). There are 15 residues in the CDR3. Trimming removed 2 bases from V and 4 bases from J, with 14 bases in between. CDR1 is MNHEY and CDR2 is SVGAGI in the germline V gene.

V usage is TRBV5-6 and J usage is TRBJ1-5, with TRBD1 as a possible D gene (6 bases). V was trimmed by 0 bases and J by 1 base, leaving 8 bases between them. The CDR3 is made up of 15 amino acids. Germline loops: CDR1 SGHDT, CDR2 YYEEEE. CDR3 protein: CASSLGGGSNQPQHF. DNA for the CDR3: TGTGCCAGCAGCTTGGGAGGGGGAAGCAATCAGCCCCAGCATTTT.

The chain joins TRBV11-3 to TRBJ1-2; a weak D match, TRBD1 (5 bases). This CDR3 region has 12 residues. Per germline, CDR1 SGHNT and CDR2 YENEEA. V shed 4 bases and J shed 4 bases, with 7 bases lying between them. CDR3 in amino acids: CASSSGTYGYTF. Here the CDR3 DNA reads TGTGCCAGCAGCTCCGGGACCTATGGCTACACCTTC. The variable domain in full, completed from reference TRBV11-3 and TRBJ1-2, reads EAGVVQSPRYKIIEKKQPVAFWCNPISGHNTLYWYLQNLGQGPELLIRYENEEAVDDSQLPKDRFSAERLKGVDSTLKIQPAELGDSAVYLCASSSGTYGYTFGSGTRLTVV.

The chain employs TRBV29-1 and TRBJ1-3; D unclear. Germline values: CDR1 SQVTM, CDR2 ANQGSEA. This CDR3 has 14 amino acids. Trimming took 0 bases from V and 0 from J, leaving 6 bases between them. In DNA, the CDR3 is TGCAGCGTTGAAGAACAAAACTCTGGAAACACCATATATTTT. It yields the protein CSVEEQNSGNTIYF.

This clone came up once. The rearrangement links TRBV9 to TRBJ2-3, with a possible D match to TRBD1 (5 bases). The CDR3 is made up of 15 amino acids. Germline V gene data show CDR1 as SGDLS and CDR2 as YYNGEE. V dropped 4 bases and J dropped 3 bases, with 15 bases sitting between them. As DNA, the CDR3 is TGTGCCAGCAGCCGACAGCAGACACAAACAGATACGCAGTATTTT. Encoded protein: CASSRQQTQTDTQYF.

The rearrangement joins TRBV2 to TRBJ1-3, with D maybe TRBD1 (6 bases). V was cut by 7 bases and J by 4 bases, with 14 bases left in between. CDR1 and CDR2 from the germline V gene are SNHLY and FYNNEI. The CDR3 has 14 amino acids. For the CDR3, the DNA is TGTGCCAGCATGGGGGCGCTTGTCGGAAACACCATATATTTT. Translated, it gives CASMGALVGNTIYF.

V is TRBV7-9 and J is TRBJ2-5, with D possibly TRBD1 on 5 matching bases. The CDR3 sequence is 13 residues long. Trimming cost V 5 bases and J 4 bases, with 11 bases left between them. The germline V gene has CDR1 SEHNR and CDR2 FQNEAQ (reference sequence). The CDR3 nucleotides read TGTGCCAGCAGCCCTCAGGGCGGAGAGACCCAGTACTTC. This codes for CASSPQGGETQYF. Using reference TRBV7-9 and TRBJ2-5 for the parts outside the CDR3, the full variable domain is DTGVSQNPRHKITKRGQNVTFRCDPISEHNRLYWYRQTLGQGPEFLTYFQNEAQLEKSRLLSDRFSAERPKGSFSTLEIQRTEQGDSAMYLCASSPQGGETQYFGPGTRLLVL.

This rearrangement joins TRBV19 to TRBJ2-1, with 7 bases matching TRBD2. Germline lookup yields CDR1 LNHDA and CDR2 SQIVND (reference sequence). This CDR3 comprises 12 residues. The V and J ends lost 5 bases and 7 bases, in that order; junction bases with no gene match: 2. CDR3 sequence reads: CASSPGGNEQFF. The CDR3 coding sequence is TGTGCCAGTAGTCCCGGGGGGAATGAGCAGTTCTTC.

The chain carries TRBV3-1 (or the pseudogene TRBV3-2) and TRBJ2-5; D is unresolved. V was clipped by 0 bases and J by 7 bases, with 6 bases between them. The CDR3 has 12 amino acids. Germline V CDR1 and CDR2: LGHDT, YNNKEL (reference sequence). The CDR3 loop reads CASSQDLATQYF. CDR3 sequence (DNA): TGTGCCAGCAGCCAAGATCTTGCGACCCAGTACTTC.

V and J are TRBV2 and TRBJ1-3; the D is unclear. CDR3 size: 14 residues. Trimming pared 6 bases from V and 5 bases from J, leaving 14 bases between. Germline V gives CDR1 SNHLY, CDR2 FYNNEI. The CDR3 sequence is CASRSMDLRNTIYF. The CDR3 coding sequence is TGTGCCAGCAGGAGTATGGACCTCAGAAACACCATATATTTT.

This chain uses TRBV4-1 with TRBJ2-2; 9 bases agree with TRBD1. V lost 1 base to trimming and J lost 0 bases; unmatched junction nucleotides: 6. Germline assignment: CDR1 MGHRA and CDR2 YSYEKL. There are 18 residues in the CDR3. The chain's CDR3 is CASSQAPGQGPNTGELFF. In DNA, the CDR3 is TGCGCCAGCAGCCAAGCCCCTGGACAGGGGCCGAACACCGGGGAGCTGTTTTTT.

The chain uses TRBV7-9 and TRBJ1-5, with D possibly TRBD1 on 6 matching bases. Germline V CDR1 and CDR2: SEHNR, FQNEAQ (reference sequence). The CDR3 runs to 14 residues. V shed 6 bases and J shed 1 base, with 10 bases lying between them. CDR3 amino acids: CASSPGTSNQPQHF. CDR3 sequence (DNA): TGTGCCAGCAGTCCCGGGACAAGCAATCAGCCCCAGCATTTT. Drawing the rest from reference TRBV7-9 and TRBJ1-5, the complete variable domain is DTGVSQNPRHKITKRGQNVTFRCDPISEHNRLYWYRQTLGQGPEFLTYFQNEAQLEKSRLLSDRFSAERPKGSFSTLEIQRTEQGDSAMYLCASSPGTSNQPQHFGDGTRLSIL.

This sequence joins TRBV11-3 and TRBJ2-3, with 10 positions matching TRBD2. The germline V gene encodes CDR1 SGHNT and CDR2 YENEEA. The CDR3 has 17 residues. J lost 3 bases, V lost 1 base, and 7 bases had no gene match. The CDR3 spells CASSLGSSGGKTDTQYF. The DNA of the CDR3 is TGTGCCAGCAGCTTAGGGTCTAGCGGGGGAAAAACAGATACGCAGTATTTT.

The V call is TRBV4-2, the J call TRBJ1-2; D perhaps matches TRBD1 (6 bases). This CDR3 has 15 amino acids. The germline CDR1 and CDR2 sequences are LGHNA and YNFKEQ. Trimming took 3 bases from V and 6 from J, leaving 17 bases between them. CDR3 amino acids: CASSQGVTGLDGYTF. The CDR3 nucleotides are TGTGCCAGCAGCCAGGGGGTAACAGGGTTGGATGGCTACACCTTC.

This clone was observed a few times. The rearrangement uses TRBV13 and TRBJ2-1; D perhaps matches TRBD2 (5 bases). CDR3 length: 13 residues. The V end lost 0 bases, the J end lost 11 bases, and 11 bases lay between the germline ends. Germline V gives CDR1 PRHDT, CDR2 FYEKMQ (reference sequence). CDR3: CASSLGAGDKQFF. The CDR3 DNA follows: TGTGCCAGCAGCTTAGGGGCGGGCGATAAGCAGTTCTTC. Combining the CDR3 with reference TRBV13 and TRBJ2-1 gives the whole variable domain AAGVIQSPRHLIKEKRETATLKCYPIPRHDTVYWYQQGPGQDPQFLISFYEKMQSDKGSIPDRFSAQQFSDYHSELNMSSLELGDSALYFCASSLGAGDKQFFGPGTRLTVL.

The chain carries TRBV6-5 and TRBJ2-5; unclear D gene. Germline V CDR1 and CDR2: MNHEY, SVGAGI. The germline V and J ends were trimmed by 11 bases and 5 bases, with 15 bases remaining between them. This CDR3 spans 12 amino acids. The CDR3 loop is CAAQALGETQYF. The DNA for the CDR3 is TGTGCCGCTCAAGCGCTTGGGGAGACCCAGTACTTC.

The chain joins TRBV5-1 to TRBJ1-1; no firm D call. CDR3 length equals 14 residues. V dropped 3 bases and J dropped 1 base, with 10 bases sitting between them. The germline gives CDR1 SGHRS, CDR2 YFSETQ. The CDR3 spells CASSWKMENTEAFF. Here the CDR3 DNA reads TGCGCCAGCAGCTGGAAAATGGAGAACACTGAAGCTTTCTTT.

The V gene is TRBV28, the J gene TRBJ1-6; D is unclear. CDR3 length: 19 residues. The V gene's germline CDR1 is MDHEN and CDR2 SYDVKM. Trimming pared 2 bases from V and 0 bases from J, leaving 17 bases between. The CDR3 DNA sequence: TGTGCCAGCAGTTTACGCCAGTTGCCGGTCGGCTCCTATAATTCACCCCTCCACTTT. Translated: CASSLRQLPVGSYNSPLHF.

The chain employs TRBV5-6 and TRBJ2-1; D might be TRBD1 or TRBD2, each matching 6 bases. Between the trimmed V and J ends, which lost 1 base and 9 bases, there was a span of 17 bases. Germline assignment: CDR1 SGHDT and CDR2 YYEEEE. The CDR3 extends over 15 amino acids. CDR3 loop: CASSLNTGLGGEQFF. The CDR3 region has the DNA TGTGCCAGCAGCTTGAACACAGGGTTGGGGGGTGAGCAGTTCTTC.

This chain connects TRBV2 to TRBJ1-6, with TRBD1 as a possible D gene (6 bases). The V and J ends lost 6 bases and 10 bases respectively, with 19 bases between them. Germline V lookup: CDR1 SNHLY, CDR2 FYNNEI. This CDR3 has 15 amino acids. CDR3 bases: TGTGCCAGCAGGACAGGTCCAATCTGGGGCTCACCCCTCCACTTT. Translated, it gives CASRTGPIWGSPLHF.

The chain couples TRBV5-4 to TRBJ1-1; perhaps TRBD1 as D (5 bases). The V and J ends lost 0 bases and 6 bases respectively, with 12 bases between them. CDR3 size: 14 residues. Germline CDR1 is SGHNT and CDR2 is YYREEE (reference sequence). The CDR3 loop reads CASSLDQGWAEAFF. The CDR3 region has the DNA TGTGCCAGCAGCTTGGACCAGGGCTGGGCTGAAGCTTTCTTT.

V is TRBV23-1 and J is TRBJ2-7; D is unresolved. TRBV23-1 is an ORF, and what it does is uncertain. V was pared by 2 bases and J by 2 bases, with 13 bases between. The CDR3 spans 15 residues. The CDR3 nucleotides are TGCGCCAGCAGTCAAAAAATAGGGCTCCCCTACGAGCAGTACTTC. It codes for CASSQKIGLPYEQYF.

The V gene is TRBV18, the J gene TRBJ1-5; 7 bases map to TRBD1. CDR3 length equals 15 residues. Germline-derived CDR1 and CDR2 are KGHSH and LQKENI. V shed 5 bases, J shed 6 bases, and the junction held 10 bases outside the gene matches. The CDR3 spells CASSVQGMLGQPQHF. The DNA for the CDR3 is TGTGCCAGCTCAGTACAGGGGATGCTGGGTCAGCCCCAGCATTTT.

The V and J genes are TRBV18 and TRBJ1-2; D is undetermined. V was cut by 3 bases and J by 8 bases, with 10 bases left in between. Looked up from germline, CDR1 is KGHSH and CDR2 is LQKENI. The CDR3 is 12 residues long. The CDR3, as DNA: TGTGCCAGCTCACCCGTAGTGAAAGGCTACACCTTC. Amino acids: CASSPVVKGYTF.